The source of this T cell receptor (beta chain) is a study of Ad26.COV2.S vaccination and SARS-CoV-2 variants. Study information: Ad26.COV2.S shots went into the muscle once or twice, 56 days apart. Study results and limitations: The study found higher spike-specific TCR breadth in vaccine than placebo recipients.

The treatment was: roughly 20 received Ad26.COV2.S at low or high dose, single or two shots; about 5 received placebo; per-sample allocation not given. Specimen acquisition occurred on day 63 following the initial vaccine or placebo injection. It was an adult aged 18-55 years in Boston who was the donor. TCRdb's copy holds only in-frame clones and misses some; the assay was immunoSEQ multiplex PCR. This sample carries fewer than 500,000 clones, 75% to 95% of them seen once, and the ten largest clones take more than 10%. The CDR3 has 13 residues. CDR1 MNHEY and CDR2 SVGEGT come from the germline V gene. The V end lost 0 bases, the J end lost 6 bases, and 9 bases lay between the germline ends. With respect to this clone: The target antigen is unknown.

The sequencing here drew on peripheral blood, taken in a trial of Ad26.COV2.S vaccine versus placebo. This rearrangement joins TRBV6-2 or TRBV6-3 to TRBJ2-7; unclear D gene. This receptor was identified in a person aged 18-65 years who received the Ad26.COV2.S COVID-19 vaccine or a placebo. Here the CDR3 reads CASSYSWAPEQYF. The CDR3 DNA follows: TGTGCCAGCAGTTACTCGTGGGCACCCGAGCAGTACTTC.